These 22 T cell receptor beta chains came from one sample sequenced in a study of read filtering for tumor transcriptome and immune sequencing. The library was built from roughly 400 ng RNA with molecular barcoded adaptors for alpha/delta and beta/gamma chains. TCRdb used MiXCR to reprocess the reads, holding one entry per CDR3 protein. The sample consists of tens of thousands of distinct CDR3 sequences, approximately 15% of them appearing once. The sequenced material came from a population of CD138-negative cells sorted from bone marrow. The source of these receptors is a donor aged 40 or older with multiple myeloma.

In its sample, this clonotype was seen many times. The chain has TRBV4-1 and TRBJ2-1; possibly TRBD2 for D (5 bases). Germline loops: CDR1 MGHRA, CDR2 YSYEKL. V lost 3 bases and J 7 bases, leaving 10 bases between the germline ends. The CDR3 is 13 residues long. The CDR3 reads CASSHLSGNEQFF. CDR3 coding DNA: TGCGCCAGCAGCCACTTATCGGGGAATGAGCAGTTCTTC.

The sample holds a few counts of this clonotype. Sequence at one end of the junction differs from germline and may be a read error. In nucleotides, the CDR3 is TGCGCCAGCAGCCAGAGTGGGGAGACCCAGAACTTC. This gives the protein CASSQSGETQNF. This sequence joins TRBV4-3 and TRBJ2-5; TRBD2 is a possible D gene (5 bases). CDR1 is LGHNA, CDR2 YSLEER, per germline. The CDR3 runs to 12 residues.

This clonotype was counted at least ten times. J is TRBJ1-4 and V is TRBV10-3; TRBD1 matches 8 bases. This CDR3 comprises 15 residues. With V trimmed by 9 bases and J by 0 bases, 6 bases remained unmatched. Germline V lookup: CDR1 ENHRY, CDR2 SYGVKD. The CDR3 reads CAIGTGLATNEKLFF. The DNA for the CDR3 is TGTGCCATAGGGACAGGCCTTGCAACTAATGAAAAACTGTTTTTT.

This clonotype was seen ten or more times. The chain uses TRBV7-2 and TRBJ2-7, with D tentatively TRBD1 (6 bases). The germline V and J ends were trimmed by 6 bases and 1 base, with 19 bases remaining between them. CDR3 length: 16 amino acids. Germline CDR1 and CDR2: SGHTA and FQGNSA. Written as DNA, the CDR3 is TGTGCCAGCAGTTTCAAGCTGGGGGCAGGGTCCTACGAGCAGTACTTC. Its translation is CASSFKLGAGSYEQYF.

This clonotype occurred many times. The rearrangement uses TRBV20-1 and TRBJ2-1; D may be TRBD1 (6 bases). CDR3 length: 15 amino acids. Germline CDR1 and CDR2: DFQATT and SNEGSKA (reference sequence). The V gene lost 2 bases and the J gene lost 3 bases, with 14 bases spanning the gap. CDR3 residues: CSARTTGQIYNEQFF. DNA for the CDR3: TGCAGTGCTAGAACTACGGGACAAATCTACAATGAGCAGTTCTTC.

This clonotype was picked up many times. V gene TRBV6-1 combines with J gene TRBJ2-7, with D perhaps TRBD2 (5 bases). CDR1 MNHNS and CDR2 SASEGT come from the germline V gene. The CDR3 sequence is 13 residues long. Trimming stripped 6 bases from V and 11 bases from J, with 20 bases between. The CDR3 DNA sequence: TGTGCCAGCAGCCGAGGCCCCGGGGTCCTGGAGTACTTC. Amino acid sequence: CASSRGPGVLEYF.

This clonotype has at least ten counts. The genes are TRBV18 and TRBJ1-2; tentatively, D is TRBD1 (5 bases). Trimming left V 3 bases short and J 5 bases short, with 10 bases between. The CDR3 length is 13 residues. Germline V lookup: CDR1 KGHSH, CDR2 LQKENI. The CDR3 spells CASSPETVYGYTF. The CDR3 DNA follows: TGTGCCAGCTCACCGGAGACAGTGTATGGCTACACCTTC.

The table lists this clonotype with many counts. The chain has TRBV7-2 and TRBJ2-5; D ambiguous. V was cut by 3 bases and J by 2 bases, with 7 bases left in between. The CDR3 has 13 residues. From germline, CDR1 is SGHTA and CDR2 FQGNSA. The CDR3 sequence is CASSLAFQETQYF. The CDR3 coding sequence is TGTGCCAGCAGCTTGGCCTTTCAAGAGACCCAGTACTTC.

This clonotype has at least ten counts. The chain has TRBV20-1 and TRBJ2-7, with D perhaps matching TRBD2 (6 bases). This CDR3 is 13 amino acids long. Germline CDR1 and CDR2: DFQATT and SNEGSKA (reference sequence). Trimming cost V 5 bases and J 0 bases, with 11 bases left between them. The CDR3 DNA is TGCAGTGCTGAGAGGAGGGCCTCCTACGAGCAGTACTTC. It specifies CSAERRASYEQYF.

This clonotype was seen a handful of times. This sequence joins TRBV20-1 and TRBJ2-7; D is undetermined. Germline V lookup: CDR1 DFQATT, CDR2 SNEGSKA (reference sequence). Between the trimmed V and J ends, which lost 2 bases and 3 bases, there was a span of 11 bases. The CDR3 loop spans 13 amino acids. CDR3: CSARRVGFYEQYF. The DNA for the CDR3 is TGCAGTGCTAGAAGGGTCGGGTTCTACGAGCAGTACTTC.

This clonotype occurred many times. CDR3 DNA: TGCAGCGTTATTCAGGGGTACACTGAAGCTTTCTTT. Encoded protein: CSVIQGYTEAFF. This rearrangement joins TRBV29-1 to TRBJ1-1; D possibly corresponds to TRBD1 (6 bases). Germline V gene sequence: CDR1 SQVTM, CDR2 ANQGSEA. V shed 5 bases and J shed 3 bases, with 10 bases lying between them. This CDR3 has 12 amino acids. Drawing the rest from reference TRBV29-1 and TRBJ1-1, the complete variable domain is SAVISQKPSRDICQRGTSLTIQCQVDSQVTMMFWYRQQPGQSLTLIATANQGSEATYESGFVIDKFPISRPNLTFSTLTVSNMSPEDSSIYLCSVIQGYTEAFFGQGTRLTVV.

This clonotype was observed at least ten times. This chain links TRBV6-6 with TRBJ2-7; no firm D call. Germline V gene data show CDR1 as MNHNY and CDR2 as SVGAGI (reference sequence). V was cut by 7 bases and J by 3 bases, with 10 bases left in between. The CDR3 has 12 amino acids. CDR3 DNA: TGTGCCAGCACCTCTCAAGTCTACGAGCAGTACTTC. Its protein product is CASTSQVYEQYF.

At least ten counts were recorded for this clonotype. This chain joins TRBV7-8 and TRBJ2-7, with 7 bases fitting TRBD2. CDR1 is SGHVS, CDR2 FQNEAQ, per germline. The CDR3 runs 14 residues. Losses at the gene ends were 0 bases for V and 5 bases for J; bases not matched to a gene: 4. CDR3 bases: TGTGCCAGCAGCTTAGCGGGGGGGGGGGACGAGCAGTACTTC. This sequence encodes CASSLAGGGDEQYF.

About this clonotype itself: One junction end does not reproduce the germline sequence, and a read error may be involved. This rearrangement joins TRBV11-1 to TRBJ1-1, with D tentatively TRBD1 (6 bases). Germline V gene lookup returns CDR1 SGHAT and CDR2 FQDESV (reference sequence). The CDR3 has 15 amino acids. The CDR3 loop is CASSLAPDGDTEVFF. Written as DNA, the CDR3 is TGTGCCAGCAGCTTAGCTCCAGATGGGGACACTGAAGTTTTCTTT.

V gene TRBV28 combines with J gene TRBJ2-4; D is uncertain. V lost 2 bases, J lost 6 bases, and 5 bases lay in between. The germline gives CDR1 MDHEN, CDR2 SYDVKM. The CDR3 length is 12 residues. The CDR3 reads CASSLPRNIQYF. The CDR3, as DNA: TGTGCCAGCAGTTTACCCCGAAACATTCAGTACTTC.

This clonotype was recorded many times. The chain joins TRBV20-1 to TRBJ2-2; TRBD2 is a possible D gene (6 bases). The V end was cut by 3 bases, the J end by 8 bases, with 13 bases between. CDR1 and CDR2 from the germline V gene are DFQATT and SNEGSKA (reference sequence). This CDR3 region has 13 residues. CDR3 sequence: CSASGGGTGELFF. In DNA, the CDR3 is TGCAGTGCTAGCGGGGGTGGCACTGGGGAGCTGTTTTTT.

In its sample, this clonotype was seen many times. This rearrangement joins TRBV5-1 to TRBJ2-1; the D gene is possibly TRBD1 (6 bases). The germline V gene encodes CDR1 SGHRS and CDR2 YFSETQ. The CDR3 spans 16 residues. The V end lost 4 bases, the J end lost 7 bases, and 21 bases lay between the germline ends. The CDR3 loop is CASSSDRSREGNEQFF. Here the CDR3 DNA reads TGCGCCAGCAGCAGCGACAGGAGTAGAGAAGGTAATGAGCAGTTCTTC.

At least ten counts were recorded for this clonotype. The chain combines TRBV7-9 with TRBJ1-5; D is perhaps TRBD1 (5 bases). The CDR3 has 13 residues. CDR1 and CDR2 (germline): SEHNR, FQNEAQ (reference sequence). The V gene lost 5 bases and the J gene lost 6 bases, with 11 bases spanning the gap. DNA of the CDR3: TGTGCCAGCAGCCAGGGTCCAGGTCAGCCCCAGCATTTT. The encoded protein is CASSQGPGQPQHF.

Many counts were recorded for this clonotype. The DNA for the CDR3 is TGCAGTGCTACCTGGGCCGGGAACACTGAAGCTTTCTTT. It encodes CSATWAGNTEAFF. The V and J genes are TRBV20-1 and TRBJ1-1; D gene ambiguous. The CDR3 is 13 residues long. Trimming shortened V by 4 bases and J by 1 base, and 10 bases separated the two germline ends. The germline gives CDR1 DFQATT, CDR2 SNEGSKA (reference sequence).

In regard to this clonotype: A much larger clone differs from this one at a single base, so this may be a read error. The chain uses TRBV7-3 and TRBJ2-7; 8 nucleotides line up with TRBD1. V was pared by 7 bases and J by 5 bases, with 10 bases of the junction left unmatched. CDR1 and CDR2 from the germline V gene are SGHTA and FQGTGA. CDR3 length: 14 residues. The CDR3 reads CASNTGSTGDEQYF. CDR3 sequence (DNA): TGTGCCAGCAACACGGGATCGACAGGGGACGAGCAGTACTTC. Supplemented by reference TRBV7-3 and TRBJ2-7, the full variable domain reads GAGVSQTPSNKVTEKGKYVELRCDPISGHTALYWYRQSLGQGPEFLIYFQGTGAADDSGLPNDRFFAVRPEGSVSTLKIQRTERGDSAVYLCASNTGSTGDEQYFGPGTRLTVT.

Within the sample, this clonotype is medium-sized (0.01 to 0.1%). This chain uses TRBV5-4 with TRBJ2-1; D remains unclear. CDR3 length: 15 residues. Between the trimmed V and J ends, which lost 2 bases and 0 bases, there was a span of 9 bases. Germline loops: CDR1 SGHNT, CDR2 YYREEE (reference sequence). CDR3 protein: CASSFTESSYNEQFF. CDR3 nucleotide sequence: TGTGCCAGCAGCTTTACAGAAAGCTCCTACAATGAGCAGTTCTTC.

As regards this clonotype: This clone may be a read error of a much larger clone one base away. The chain links TRBV7-9 to TRBJ2-3, with D hard to call. Germline values: CDR1 SEHNR, CDR2 FQNEAQ (reference sequence). The CDR3 sequence is 10 residues long. The CDR3 spells CASNLETQYF. The CDR3 DNA is TGTGCCAGCAACTTAGAGACGCAGTATTTT.